These T cell receptor beta chains were read from a single sample in a study of CD4 and CD8 cells across lung adenocarcinoma regions. TCRdb used MiXCR to reprocess the PCR reads, holding one entry per CDR3 protein. The table has about 17,000 distinct CDR3 sequences, roughly 50% seen once; the top ten hold 15% to 20%. The sample taken for sequencing was CD4+ T cells from the margin of a lung tumor. These receptor sequences come from a male donor with lung adenocarcinoma. The CD4 and CD8 labels of this study may be unreliable. The CDR3 runs from the conserved cysteine through the conserved F or W. Fields, in order: D gene, clone size, J gene, V gene, CDR3 DNA, CDR3 protein. The D gene is left open where the match is weak. Not every row has a clone size; where given, it reads once, few, many or a size class.

d_call: -
clone_size: -
j_call: TRBJ1-1
v_call: TRBV4-2
cdr3_nt: TGTGCCAGCAGCCAAGCGGAGGGCGGGGGCACTGAAGCTTTCTTT
cdr3_aa: CASSQAEGGGTEAFF

d_call: -
clone_size: few
j_call: TRBJ2-1
v_call: TRBV9
cdr3_nt: TGTGCCAGCAGCGTAGCTGGAGGGTTCTACAATGAGCAGTTCTTC
cdr3_aa: CASSVAGGFYNEQFF

d_call: -
clone_size: many
j_call: TRBJ2-2
v_call: TRBV10-1
cdr3_nt: TGCGCCAGCGGGAGTACGACCGGGGAGCTGTTTTTT
cdr3_aa: CASGSTTGELFF

d_call: -
clone_size: medium-sized
j_call: TRBJ2-1
v_call: TRBV6-1
cdr3_nt: TGTGCCAGCAGGGAAGCCTCCGGGGGGCTACGTGGCAATGAGCAGTTCTTC
cdr3_aa: CASREASGGLRGNEQFF

d_call: TRBD1
clone_size: -
j_call: TRBJ1-2
v_call: TRBV27
cdr3_nt: TGTGCCAGCAGTTTCCTCGGACAGGGTATAAACTATGGCTACACCTTC
cdr3_aa: CASSFLGQGINYGYTF

d_call: -
clone_size: many
j_call: TRBJ2-1
v_call: TRBV27
cdr3_nt: TGTGCCAGTGGGGGCAGGGAAAGGCCCCACTTC
cdr3_aa: CASGGRERPHF

d_call: TRBD2
clone_size: few
j_call: TRBJ2-1
v_call: TRBV7-2
cdr3_nt: TGTGCCAGCAGCTTAGACTTTAGCGGGAATTCCTACAATGAGCAGTTCTTC
cdr3_aa: CASSLDFSGNSYNEQFF

d_call: -
clone_size: many
j_call: TRBJ2-3
v_call: TRBV3-1
cdr3_nt: TGTGCCAGCAGCCAACAGGGCACAGATACGCAGTATTTT
cdr3_aa: CASSQQGTDTQYF

d_call: -
clone_size: once
j_call: TRBJ2-4
v_call: TRBV20-1
cdr3_nt: TGCGGTGCGGGGCTCCGAGTCAAAAACACGCAGTACTTC
cdr3_aa: CGAGLRVKNTQYF

d_call: TRBD1
clone_size: many
j_call: TRBJ2-4
v_call: TRBV6-1
cdr3_nt: TGTGCCACCAAGGTCCCGGGACAGGGAAACATTCAGTACTTC
cdr3_aa: CATKVPGQGNIQYF

d_call: TRBD2
clone_size: few
j_call: TRBJ2-5
v_call: TRBV20-1
cdr3_nt: TGCAGTGCCTTCGGACTAGCGGACTACCAAGAGACCCAGTACTTC
cdr3_aa: CSAFGLADYQETQYF

d_call: -
clone_size: few
j_call: TRBJ2-5
v_call: TRBV5-1
cdr3_nt: TGCGCCAGCAGCATACAGTACCAAGAGACCCAGTACTTC
cdr3_aa: CASSIQYQETQYF

d_call: -
clone_size: -
j_call: TRBJ2-3
v_call: TRBV6-1
cdr3_nt: TGTGCCAGCAGTGAAGCGGGCGGGGACCAAGATACGCAGTACTTT
cdr3_aa: CASSEAGGDQDTQYF

d_call: -
clone_size: many
j_call: TRBJ2-7
v_call: TRBV10-2
cdr3_nt: TGCGCCAGCAGTGCCCTCTACGAGCAGTACTTC
cdr3_aa: CASSALYEQYF

d_call: -
clone_size: -
j_call: TRBJ2-3
v_call: TRBV10-2
cdr3_nt: TGCGCGGGGAGTGCAGTACGTGACACAGATACGCAGTACTTT
cdr3_aa: CAGSAVRDTDTQYF

d_call: TRBD2
clone_size: -
j_call: TRBJ2-5
v_call: TRBV27
cdr3_nt: TGTGCCAGCAGTTCGGGGACTAGCTTATTATTTGAGACCCAGTACTTC
cdr3_aa: CASSSGTSLLFETQYF

d_call: -
clone_size: -
j_call: TRBJ1-2
v_call: TRBV4-1
cdr3_nt: TGCGCCAGCAGCCATGGGACGGCTTACGGCTACACCTTC
cdr3_aa: CASSHGTAYGYTF

d_call: TRBD2
clone_size: once
j_call: TRBJ2-5
v_call: TRBV7-6
cdr3_nt: TGTGCCAGCAGCCCTATCCTCGCGGGAGTCGGTCCTGAGCAGTACTTC
cdr3_aa: CASSPILAGVGPEQYF

d_call: -
clone_size: many
j_call: TRBJ2-4
v_call: TRBV11-3
cdr3_nt: TGTGCCAGCCGAAATCTCACGGGGGCCAAAAACATTCAGTACTTC
cdr3_aa: CASRNLTGAKNIQYF

d_call: TRBD2
clone_size: many
j_call: TRBJ2-5
v_call: TRBV4-1
cdr3_nt: TGCGCCAGCAGCCAAGAAGGTCCGACTAGCGGGGGACAAGAGACCCAGTACTTC
cdr3_aa: CASSQEGPTSGGQETQYF

d_call: -
clone_size: -
j_call: TRBJ2-7
v_call: TRBV6-5
cdr3_nt: TGTGCCAGCAGTTACCCAGGGAGGTACGAGCAGTACTTC
cdr3_aa: CASSYPGRYEQYF

d_call: -
clone_size: many
j_call: TRBJ2-1
v_call: TRBV6-1
cdr3_nt: TGTGCCAGCAGGGGGGACCAGGTTAATGAGCAGTTCTTC
cdr3_aa: CASRGDQVNEQFF

d_call: -
clone_size: -
j_call: TRBJ2-1
v_call: TRBV6-5
cdr3_nt: TGTGCCAGCAGTTACTCCGCGACTAGTGGGGGATACAATGAGCAGTTCTTC
cdr3_aa: CASSYSATSGGYNEQFF

d_call: -
clone_size: -
j_call: TRBJ2-4
v_call: TRBV6-9
cdr3_nt: TGTGCCAGCAGTTCCCTACAACAACTAGCCAAAAACATTCAGTACTTC
cdr3_aa: CASSSLQQLAKNIQYF

d_call: TRBD1
clone_size: few
j_call: TRBJ2-5
v_call: TRBV20-1
cdr3_nt: TGCAGTGCTCTTCGCACACAGGGGGCTGTGGAGACCCAGTACTTC
cdr3_aa: CSALRTQGAVETQYF

d_call: -
clone_size: -
j_call: TRBJ2-3
v_call: TRBV6-1
cdr3_nt: TGTACCAGCAGTGGCGATCAGACAGTTTCGGGCACAGATACGCAGTATTTT
cdr3_aa: CTSSGDQTVSGTDTQYF

d_call: -
clone_size: few
j_call: TRBJ2-3
v_call: TRBV6-1
cdr3_nt: TGTGCCAGCAGTGAGGGGCTGAGAGATACGCAGTATTTT
cdr3_aa: CASSEGLRDTQYF

d_call: -
clone_size: medium-sized
j_call: TRBJ2-3
v_call: TRBV10-1
cdr3_nt: TGCGCCAGCAGTGAAGGGAAAGCGAGCACAGATACGCAGTATTTT
cdr3_aa: CASSEGKASTDTQYF

d_call: -
clone_size: medium-sized
j_call: TRBJ2-5
v_call: TRBV6-1
cdr3_nt: TGTGCCAGCAGTCAGAACGGACCCCTGGGGACCCAGTACTTC
cdr3_aa: CASSQNGPLGTQYF

d_call: -
clone_size: -
j_call: TRBJ1-5
v_call: TRBV27
cdr3_nt: TGTGCCAGCAGTTTGTTAGGGGAAAGCAATCAGCCCCAGCATTTT
cdr3_aa: CASSLLGESNQPQHF

d_call: -
clone_size: -
j_call: TRBJ2-1
v_call: TRBV7-2
cdr3_nt: TGTGCCACCACAGAGGCTGCGTACAATGAGCAGTTCTTC
cdr3_aa: CATTEAAYNEQFF

d_call: TRBD2
clone_size: -
j_call: TRBJ2-1
v_call: TRBV14
cdr3_nt: TGTGCCAGCAGCCCCCTAGCGGGAGAAGTCTATGAGCAGTTCTTC
cdr3_aa: CASSPLAGEVYEQFF

d_call: TRBD1
clone_size: few
j_call: TRBJ2-3
v_call: TRBV6-2/TRBV6-3
cdr3_nt: TGTGCCAGCAAACCGGGACAGGCCACAGATACGCAGTATTTT
cdr3_aa: CASKPGQATDTQYF

d_call: -
clone_size: -
j_call: TRBJ2-4
v_call: TRBV6-1
cdr3_nt: TGTGCCAGCAGGGCTGGCCGGGCAGCCAAAAACACGCAGTACTTC
cdr3_aa: CASRAGRAAKNTQYF

d_call: TRBD1
clone_size: -
j_call: TRBJ2-5
v_call: TRBV9
cdr3_nt: TGTGCCAGCAGCTCACGGTTAGGACAGGGCAAAGAGACCCAGTACTTC
cdr3_aa: CASSSRLGQGKETQYF

d_call: -
clone_size: many
j_call: TRBJ2-3
v_call: TRBV3-1
cdr3_nt: TGTGCCAGCAGCCAAAAAGCCAGCACAGATACGCAGTATTTT
cdr3_aa: CASSQKASTDTQYF

d_call: -
clone_size: -
j_call: TRBJ2-7
v_call: TRBV12-3/TRBV12-4
cdr3_nt: TGTGCCAGCAGCCCCGGGACGGTCTTCTACGAGCAGTACTTC
cdr3_aa: CASSPGTVFYEQYF

d_call: TRBD1
clone_size: many
j_call: TRBJ2-1
v_call: TRBV4-1
cdr3_nt: TGCGCCAGCAGCCGGGACAGAACCTACAATGAGCAGTTCTTC
cdr3_aa: CASSRDRTYNEQFF

d_call: -
clone_size: many
j_call: TRBJ2-5
v_call: TRBV6-1
cdr3_nt: TGTGCCAGCAGTGAAAACGGCAGCCAGGAGGAGCAGTACTTC
cdr3_aa: CASSENGSQEEQYF

d_call: -
clone_size: -
j_call: TRBJ2-7
v_call: TRBV11-2
cdr3_nt: TGTGCCAGCAGCGGACAACTAGGACTATACGAGCAGTACTTC
cdr3_aa: CASSGQLGLYEQYF

d_call: -
clone_size: -
j_call: TRBJ2-3
v_call: TRBV20-1
cdr3_nt: TGCAGTGCTAGAGACTTCGGAGTAGCGGCCCCAGAGACGCAGTATTTT
cdr3_aa: CSARDFGVAAPETQYF